What follows describes a single T cell receptor beta chain. Its antigen remains unidentified. No per-base quality is available; no much larger clone lies one base away. CDR1 and CDR2, per the germline V gene (reference sequence), are GTSNPN and SVGIG. The CDR3 holds 15 amino acids from the cysteine to the phenylalanine. Only the CDR3 DNA is retained, 45 bases long and in frame from the first base. V ends up 4 bases short and J 8 bases short, with an unmatched junction base count of 12. The sample comes from a study of shared clonotypes between healthy human individuals (dated by TCRdb to about 2020). For the study in its entirety: Three men and two women, aged 18 to 49 years, made up the cohort. For each donor, CD4 naive and CD4 memory were each given three plates, CD8 naive was given two plates, and CD8 memory was given one plate. To estimate repertoire size and how much clonotypes are shared between individuals, the study performed deep sequencing of blood TCR repertoires from a handful of healthy adults. To increase sequencing depth and limit assay-specific biases, TCR repertoire library preparation and sequencing were carried out by different laboratories using diverse techniques. Each donor's leukapheresis produced roughly between roughly 0.85 and 9 billion PBMCs.

Healthy HIV-negative adults with no recently reported acute infections or vaccinations were included as donors. All donors were Caucasian adults living in Nashville, Tennessee, USA. CD4+ T cells were enriched through magnetic negative selection, after which naive cells were positively selected on CD45RA and the remaining negative fraction served as the memory subset. After blood collection by leukapheresis, PBMCs were isolated using Ficoll-Histopaque density gradient centrifugation and then cryopreserved in the vapor phase of liquid nitrogen. Analytical flow cytometry was used to check the purity and quantity of each magnetically sorted T cell population. From each sorted fraction, genomic DNA was isolated and quantified by UV absorbance on a Nanodrop 2000c. Using the deep immunoSEQ assay, TCR CDR3 regions were amplified from genomic DNA by multiplex PCR. For each cell subset, the extracted genomic DNA was distributed evenly across all wells of several immunoSEQ 96-well plates, and each plate served as one replicate. For sorted subsets, approximately 200 ng of genomic DNA, equivalent to 25,000 to 35,000 T cell genomes, went into each replicate PCR. The purified libraries were quantified using a Qubit 3.0 fluorometer, sized with a Bioanalyzer 2100, and then quantified again using the KAPA Library Quantification kit. Every immunoSEQ 96-well plate was sequenced on a dedicated single-read 150-cycle Illumina NextSeq 550 flow cell. The original pipeline was this. Because the immunoSEQ output included only junctional sequences and no quality scores, the filtering could not be the same as the filtering used for full-length reads. Sequences were annotated with PyIR, a Python wrapper for IgBLAST v1.9, using IMGT germline references to assign V/J genes and CDR3. Reads with weak V/J assignments (E-value above 1e-6), missing CDR3, stop codons, out-of-frame junctions, or ambiguous translated residues were removed. V3J clonotypes were defined as sequences sharing an identical inferred V gene, J gene, and CDR3 amino acid sequence. Percentage overlap between repertoires was calculated by dividing the number of shared unique clonotypes by the size of the smaller repertoire. Richness of each repertoire was evaluated using RTK rarefaction, the Chao1 estimator, and Recon v2.1 estimates of unobserved clonotypes. Generation probabilities were computed with OLGA for all TCRbeta clonotypes obtained by the gDNA method from a handful of donors. TCRdb's version of the immuneACCESS table is confined to in-frame rearrangements and falls short of the full clone set. An unresolved V gene accounts for under half of the shortfall where checked; the remainder is of unknown origin. The V and J calls and the clone size are those of that table, but D and trimming were determined from the DNA. Recorded for this sample are fewer than 3 million clones; 85% to 95% of them occurred a single time. The ten largest account for 0.37% of the sample.

Overall results and qualifications from the work: Naive subsets generally had larger estimated clonotype richness than memory subsets did. Across four donors, about 5% of naive CD4, around 3.3% of naive CD8, 2% to 2.5% of memory CD4, and 0.4% to 0.45% of memory CD8 clonotypes were shared. Because the study included a small number of donors, the genetic and exposure-history diversity represented was limited. Based on pairwise subsampling, the degree of clonotype sharing among donors was expected to be affected by sequencing depth. Only blood was sampled, and tissue TCR repertoires likely differ from those in blood. Higher generation probabilities were observed for clonotypes shared by all four sorted-subset donors than for non-shared clonotypes. Incomplete sequencing was indicated by rarefaction of sorted-subset datasets, despite the large sequencing depth.

The specimen was naive CD4+ T cells from PBMCs. The cell subset or site label for this specimen denotes: CD45RA+ positively selected. This receptor was obtained from a man in his late teens or twenties in good health. Some clones in this sample may be carry-over from other donors' samples. The V gene is TRBV30 and the J gene is TRBJ1-2, with 11 bases in between that match TRBD1. The base sequence is TGTGCCTGGATCAGACTCGGACAGGGGGCGTTAGGCTACACCTTC. This translates into CAWIRLGQGALGYTF.